This paragraph reports one T cell receptor beta chain. Per the original data handling: It was from reference gene primer amplification that nucleated cell counts were estimated. Data came from immunoSEQ multiplex PCR; TCRdb stores just in-frame clones and leaves some out. Clone size and V and J calls were adopted from that table, with D and trimming inferred from the DNA. The profile covers 55,000 to 65,000 clones, with 90% appearing a single time and 9.1% taken by the ten largest. The CDR3 is made up of 14 amino acids. V lost 6 bases and J 6 bases, leaving 14 bases between the germline ends. Germline V gives CDR1 MDHEN, CDR2 SYDVKM. The data originate from a study of blood T cell repertoires in COVID-19. Study-wide background: Specimens from acute and convalescent COVID-19 originated in the United States, Italy and Spain. T cells, B-cell-depleted T cells, or PBMCs supplied cDNA or gDNA.

The TCR comes from a woman older than 75 with active COVID-19. This chain uses TRBV28 with TRBJ1-4, with D possibly TRBD1 on 5 matching bases. What was sequenced was peripheral blood. The CDR3 reads CASRSGGVYEKLFF. The CDR3 DNA follows: TGTGCCAGCAGGTCGGGGGGGGTATATGAAAAACTGTTTTTT.